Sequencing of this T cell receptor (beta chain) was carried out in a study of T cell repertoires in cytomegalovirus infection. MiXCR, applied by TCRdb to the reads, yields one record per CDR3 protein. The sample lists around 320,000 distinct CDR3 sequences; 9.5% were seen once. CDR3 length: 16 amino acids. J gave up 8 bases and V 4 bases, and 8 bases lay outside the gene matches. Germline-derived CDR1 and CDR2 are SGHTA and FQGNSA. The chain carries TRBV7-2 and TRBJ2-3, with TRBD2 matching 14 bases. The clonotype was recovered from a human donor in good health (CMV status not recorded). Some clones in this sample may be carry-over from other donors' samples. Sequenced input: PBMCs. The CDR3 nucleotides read TGTGCCAGCAGCTCGGGACTAGCGGGAGTAGGGGTTACGCAGTATTTT. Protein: CASSSGLAGVGVTQYF.